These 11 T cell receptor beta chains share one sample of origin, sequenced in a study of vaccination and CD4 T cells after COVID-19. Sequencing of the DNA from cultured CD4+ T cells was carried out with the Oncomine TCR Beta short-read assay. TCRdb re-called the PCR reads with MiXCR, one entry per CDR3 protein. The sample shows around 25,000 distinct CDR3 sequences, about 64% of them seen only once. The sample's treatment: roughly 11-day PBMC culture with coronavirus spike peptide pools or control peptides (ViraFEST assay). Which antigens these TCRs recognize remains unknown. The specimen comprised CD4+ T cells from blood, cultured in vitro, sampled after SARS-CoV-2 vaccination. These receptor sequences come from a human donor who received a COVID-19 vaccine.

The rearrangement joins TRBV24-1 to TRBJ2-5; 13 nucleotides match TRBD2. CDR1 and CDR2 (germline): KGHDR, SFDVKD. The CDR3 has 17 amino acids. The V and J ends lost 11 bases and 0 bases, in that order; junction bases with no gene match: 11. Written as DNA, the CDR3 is TGTGCCATCACTACTAGCGGGGGGGCGATTAACCAAGAGACCCAGTACTTC. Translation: CAITTSGGAINQETQYF.

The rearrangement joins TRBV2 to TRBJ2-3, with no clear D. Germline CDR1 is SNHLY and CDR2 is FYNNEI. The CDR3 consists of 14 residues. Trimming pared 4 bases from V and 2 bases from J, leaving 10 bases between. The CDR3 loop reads CASSVRILTDTQYF. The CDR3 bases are TGTGCCAGCAGTGTAAGGATTCTCACAGATACGCAGTATTTT.

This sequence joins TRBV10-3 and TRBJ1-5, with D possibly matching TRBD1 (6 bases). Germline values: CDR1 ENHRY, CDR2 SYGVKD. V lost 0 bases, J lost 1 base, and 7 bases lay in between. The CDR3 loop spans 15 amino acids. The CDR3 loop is CAISESGGSNQPQHF. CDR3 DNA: TGTGCCATCAGTGAGTCGGGGGGCAGCAATCAGCCCCAGCATTTT.

This CDR3 reads CAALDRGQIIQYF. The CDR3 coding sequence is TGTGCCGCGCTTGACAGGGGGCAAATCATTCAGTACTTC. The genes are TRBV30 and TRBJ2-4; 10 bases are a match to TRBD1. Germline V CDR1 and CDR2: GTSNPN, SVGIG (reference sequence). V shed 8 bases and J 9 bases; nucleotides not matched to a gene: 10. This CDR3 is built from 13 residues.

The CDR3 here is CASRSGGAGGELFF. DNA for the CDR3: TGTGCCAGTAGATCAGGGGGCGCGGGCGGGGAGCTGTTTTTT. The J gene is TRBJ2-2, the V gene TRBV19; 8 bases line up with TRBD1. V dropped 6 bases and J dropped 7; count of bases not matched to a gene: 7. Germline V gives CDR1 LNHDA, CDR2 SQIVND (reference sequence). The CDR3 totals 14 residues.

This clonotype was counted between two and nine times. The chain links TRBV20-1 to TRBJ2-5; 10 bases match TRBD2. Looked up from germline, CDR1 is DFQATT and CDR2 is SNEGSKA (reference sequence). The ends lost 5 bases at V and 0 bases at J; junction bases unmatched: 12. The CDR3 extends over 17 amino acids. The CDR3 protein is CSAETISGGGYQETQYF. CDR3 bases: TGCAGTGCTGAGACAATCAGCGGGGGGGGGTACCAAGAGACCCAGTACTTC.

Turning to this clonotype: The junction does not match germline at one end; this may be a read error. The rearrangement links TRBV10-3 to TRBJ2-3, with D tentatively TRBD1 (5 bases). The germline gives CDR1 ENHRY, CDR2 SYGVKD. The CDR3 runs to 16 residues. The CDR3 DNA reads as TGTGCCAGCAGTGAAGCGAGGAGACAGAGCACAGATACGCAGTATTTT. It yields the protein CASSEARRQSTDTQYF.

In DNA, the CDR3 is TGTGCCAGCAGCTCTAGCGGGGGGGCCGAAGAGCAGTACTTC. It translates to CASSSSGGAEEQYF. The rearrangement links TRBV7-9 to TRBJ2-7, with 12 bases lining up with TRBD2. This CDR3 is built from 14 residues. Germline V gene sequence: CDR1 SEHNR, CDR2 FQNEAQ (reference sequence). V shed 4 bases and J 7 bases; nucleotides not matched to a gene: 5.

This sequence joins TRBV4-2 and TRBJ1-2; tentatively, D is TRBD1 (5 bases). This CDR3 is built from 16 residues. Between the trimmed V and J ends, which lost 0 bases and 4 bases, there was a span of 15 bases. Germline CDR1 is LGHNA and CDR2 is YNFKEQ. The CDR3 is CASSQEFGVGGYGYTF. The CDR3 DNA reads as TGTGCCAGCAGCCAAGAGTTCGGGGTTGGGGGCTATGGCTACACCTTC.

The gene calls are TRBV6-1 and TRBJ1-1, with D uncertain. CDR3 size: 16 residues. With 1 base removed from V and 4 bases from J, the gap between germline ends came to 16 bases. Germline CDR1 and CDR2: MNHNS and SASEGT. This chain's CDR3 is CASSEGSGRVGTEAFF. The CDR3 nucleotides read TGTGCCAGCAGTGAAGGTTCCGGCCGAGTTGGCACTGAAGCTTTCTTT.

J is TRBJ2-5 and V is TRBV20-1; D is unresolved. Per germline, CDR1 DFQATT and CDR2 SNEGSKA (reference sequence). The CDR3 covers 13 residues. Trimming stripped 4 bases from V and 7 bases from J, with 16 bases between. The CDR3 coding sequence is TGCAGTGCTAATTTTGGTCCCTGGGGGACCCAGTACTTC. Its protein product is CSANFGPWGTQYF.